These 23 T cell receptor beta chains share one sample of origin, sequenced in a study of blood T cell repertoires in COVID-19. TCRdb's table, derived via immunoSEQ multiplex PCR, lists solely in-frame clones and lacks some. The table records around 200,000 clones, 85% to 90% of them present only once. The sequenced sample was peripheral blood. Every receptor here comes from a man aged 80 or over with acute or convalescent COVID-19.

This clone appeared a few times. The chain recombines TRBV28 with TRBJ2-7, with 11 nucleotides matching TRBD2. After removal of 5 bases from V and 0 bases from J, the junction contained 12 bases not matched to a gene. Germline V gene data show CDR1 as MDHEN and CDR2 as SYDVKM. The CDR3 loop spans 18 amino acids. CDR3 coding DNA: TGTGCCAGCAGTCTACCCACGGGACTAGCGGCGACCTCCTACGAGCAGTACTTC. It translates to CASSLPTGLAATSYEQYF.

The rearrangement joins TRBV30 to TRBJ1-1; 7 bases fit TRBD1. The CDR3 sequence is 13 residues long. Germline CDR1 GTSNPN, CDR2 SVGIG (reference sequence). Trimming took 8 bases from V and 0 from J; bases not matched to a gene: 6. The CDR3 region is CAGRQGVNTEAFF. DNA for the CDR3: TGTGCCGGTCGACAGGGTGTGAACACTGAAGCTTTCTTT.

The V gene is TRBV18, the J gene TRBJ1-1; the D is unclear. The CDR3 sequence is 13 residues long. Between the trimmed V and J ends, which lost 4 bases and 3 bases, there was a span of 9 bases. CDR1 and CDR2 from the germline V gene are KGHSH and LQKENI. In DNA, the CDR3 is TGTGCCAGCTCACTTTCAAGAGACACTGAAGCTTTCTTT. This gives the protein CASSLSRDTEAFF.

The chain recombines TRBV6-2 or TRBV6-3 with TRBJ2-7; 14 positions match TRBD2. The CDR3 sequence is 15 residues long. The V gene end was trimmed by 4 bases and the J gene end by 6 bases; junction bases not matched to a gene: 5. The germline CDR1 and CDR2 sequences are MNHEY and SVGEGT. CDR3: CASSSGTSGRGEQYV. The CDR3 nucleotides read TGTGCCAGCAGTTCAGGGACTAGCGGGAGAGGCGAGCAGTACGTC.

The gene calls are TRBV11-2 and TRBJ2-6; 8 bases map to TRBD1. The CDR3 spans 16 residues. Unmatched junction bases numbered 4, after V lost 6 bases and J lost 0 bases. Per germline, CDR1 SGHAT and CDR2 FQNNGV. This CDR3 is CASSSQGASGANVLTF. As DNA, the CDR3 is TGTGCCAGCAGTTCCCAGGGGGCCTCTGGGGCCAACGTCCTGACTTTC.

For the CDR3, the DNA is TGTGCCTGGAGTGTACAAGGCCAGCGCGATGAGCAGTTCTTC. Protein: CAWSVQGQRDEQFF. The chain combines TRBV30 with TRBJ2-1; D unresolved. V lost 0 bases and J 8 bases, leaving 14 bases between the germline ends. Germline V lookup: CDR1 GTSNPN, CDR2 SVGIG (reference sequence). This CDR3 is 14 amino acids long.

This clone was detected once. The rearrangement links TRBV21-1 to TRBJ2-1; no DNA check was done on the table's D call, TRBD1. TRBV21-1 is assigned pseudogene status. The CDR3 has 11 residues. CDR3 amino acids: CASSKVGTEFF. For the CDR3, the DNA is TGTGCCAGCAGCAAAGTGGGGACAGAGTTCTTC.

The CDR3 spells CASSSTPGLSGNTIYF. In DNA form, the CDR3 reads TGCGCCAGCAGCTCCACTCCAGGCCTCTCTGGAAACACCATATATTTT. The chain is built from TRBV5-1 and TRBJ1-3; D not resolved. The CDR3 has 16 residues. Trimming took 3 bases from V and 0 from J, leaving 13 bases between them. CDR1 and CDR2 (germline): SGHRS, YFSETQ.

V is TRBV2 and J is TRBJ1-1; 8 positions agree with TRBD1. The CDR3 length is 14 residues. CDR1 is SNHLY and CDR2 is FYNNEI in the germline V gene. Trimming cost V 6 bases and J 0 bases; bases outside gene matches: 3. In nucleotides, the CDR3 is TGTGCCAGCAGACCGGGACAGGTGAACACTGAAGCTTTCTTT. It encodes CASRPGQVNTEAFF.

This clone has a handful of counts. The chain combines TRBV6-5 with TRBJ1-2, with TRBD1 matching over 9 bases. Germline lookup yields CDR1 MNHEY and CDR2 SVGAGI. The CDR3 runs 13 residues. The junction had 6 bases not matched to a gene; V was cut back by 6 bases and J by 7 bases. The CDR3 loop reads CASRQQGAGGYTF. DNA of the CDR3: TGTGCCAGCAGGCAACAGGGGGCGGGTGGCTACACCTTC.

The CDR3 bases are TGTGCCAGCAGCTTAGCGGGAGGGCCAAAGACCGGGGAGCTGTTTTTT. This gives the protein CASSLAGGPKTGELFF. The chain joins TRBV7-3 to TRBJ2-2; 9 positions agree with TRBD2. CDR1 is SGHTA, CDR2 FQGTGA, per germline. V was pared by 2 bases and J by 5 bases, with 6 bases of the junction left unmatched. The CDR3 length is 16 residues.

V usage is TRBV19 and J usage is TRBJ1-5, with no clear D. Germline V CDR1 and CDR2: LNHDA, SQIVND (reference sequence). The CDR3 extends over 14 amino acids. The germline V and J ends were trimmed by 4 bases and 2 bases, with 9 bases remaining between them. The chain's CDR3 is CASSNVAGNQPQHF. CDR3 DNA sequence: TGTGCCAGTAGTAATGTGGCAGGCAATCAGCCCCAGCATTTT. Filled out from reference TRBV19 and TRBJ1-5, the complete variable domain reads DGGITQSPKYLFRKEGQNVTLSCEQNLNHDAMYWYRQDPGQGLRLIYYSQIVNDFQKGDIAEGYSVSREKKESFPLTVTSAQKNPTAFYLCASSNVAGNQPQHFGDGTRLSIL.

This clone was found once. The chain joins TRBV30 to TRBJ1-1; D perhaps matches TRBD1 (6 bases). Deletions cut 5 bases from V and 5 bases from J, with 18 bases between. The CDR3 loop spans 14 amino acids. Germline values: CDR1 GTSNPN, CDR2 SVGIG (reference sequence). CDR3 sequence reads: CAWLRGAVRTEAFF. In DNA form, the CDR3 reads TGTGCCTGGCTTCGGGGGGCGGTCAGGACTGAAGCTTTCTTT.

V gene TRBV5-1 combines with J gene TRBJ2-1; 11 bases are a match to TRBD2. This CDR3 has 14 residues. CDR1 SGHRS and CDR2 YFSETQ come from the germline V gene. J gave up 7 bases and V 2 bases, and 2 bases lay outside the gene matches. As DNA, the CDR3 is TGCGCCAGCAGCTTTTTAGCGGGAGGGAATGAGCAGTTCTTC. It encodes CASSFLAGGNEQFF. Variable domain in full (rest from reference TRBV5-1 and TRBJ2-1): KAGVTQTPRYLIKTRGQQVTLSCSPISGHRSVSWYQQTPGQGLQFLFEYFSETQRNKGNFPGRFSGRQFSNSRSEMNVSTLELGDSALYLCASSFLAGGNEQFFGPGTRLTVL.

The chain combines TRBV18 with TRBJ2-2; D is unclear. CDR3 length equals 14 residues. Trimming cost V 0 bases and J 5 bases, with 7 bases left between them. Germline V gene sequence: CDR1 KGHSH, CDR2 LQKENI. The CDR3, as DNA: TGTGCCAGCTCACCACCGTCAGTAACCGGGGAGCTGTTTTTT. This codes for CASSPPSVTGELFF. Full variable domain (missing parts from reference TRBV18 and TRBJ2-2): NAGVMQNPRHLVRRRGQEARLRCSPMKGHSHVYWYRQLPEEGLKFMVYLQKENIIDESGMPKERFSAEFPKEGPSILRIQQVVRGDSAAYFCASSPPSVTGELFFGEGSRLTVL.

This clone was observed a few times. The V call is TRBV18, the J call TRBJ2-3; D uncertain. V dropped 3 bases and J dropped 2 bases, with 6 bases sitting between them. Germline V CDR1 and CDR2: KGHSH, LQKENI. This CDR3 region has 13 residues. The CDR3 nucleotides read TGTGCCAGCTCACCGCTAAACACAGATACGCAGTATTTT. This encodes CASSPLNTDTQYF.

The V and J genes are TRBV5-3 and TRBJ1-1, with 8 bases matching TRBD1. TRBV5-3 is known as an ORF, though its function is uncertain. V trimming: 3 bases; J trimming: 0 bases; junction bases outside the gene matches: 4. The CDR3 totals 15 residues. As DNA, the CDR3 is TGTGCCAGAAGCTCGACAGGGGACTTGAACACTGAAGCTTTCTTT. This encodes CARSSTGDLNTEAFF.

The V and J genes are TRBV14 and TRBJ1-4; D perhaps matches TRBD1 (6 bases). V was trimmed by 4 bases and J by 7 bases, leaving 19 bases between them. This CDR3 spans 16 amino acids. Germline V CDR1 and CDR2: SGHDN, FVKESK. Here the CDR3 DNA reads TGTGCCAGCAGCCCACTATTGGGGGCATCGAGTGAAAAACTGTTTTTT. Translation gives CASSPLLGASSEKLFF.

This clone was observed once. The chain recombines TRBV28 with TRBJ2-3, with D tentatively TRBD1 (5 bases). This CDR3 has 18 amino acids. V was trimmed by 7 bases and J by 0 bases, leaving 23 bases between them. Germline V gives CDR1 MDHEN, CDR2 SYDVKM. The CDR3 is CASTITRPPDKSTDTQYF. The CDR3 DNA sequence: TGTGCCAGCACTATCACCCGACCCCCGGACAAGAGCACAGATACGCAGTATTTT.

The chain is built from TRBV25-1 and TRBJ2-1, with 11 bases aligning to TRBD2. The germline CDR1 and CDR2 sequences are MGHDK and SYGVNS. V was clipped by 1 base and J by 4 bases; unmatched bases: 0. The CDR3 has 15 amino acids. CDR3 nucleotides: TGTGCCAGCAGTGAATTAGCGGGAGGGTACAATGAGCAGTTCTTC. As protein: CASSELAGGYNEQFF.

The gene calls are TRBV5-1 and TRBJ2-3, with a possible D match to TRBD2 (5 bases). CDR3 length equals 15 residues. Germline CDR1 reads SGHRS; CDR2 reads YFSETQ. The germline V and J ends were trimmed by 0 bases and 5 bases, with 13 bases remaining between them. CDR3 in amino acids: CASSLVSGYGDTQYF. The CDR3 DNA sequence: TGCGCCAGCAGCTTGGTAAGCGGTTATGGAGATACGCAGTATTTT.

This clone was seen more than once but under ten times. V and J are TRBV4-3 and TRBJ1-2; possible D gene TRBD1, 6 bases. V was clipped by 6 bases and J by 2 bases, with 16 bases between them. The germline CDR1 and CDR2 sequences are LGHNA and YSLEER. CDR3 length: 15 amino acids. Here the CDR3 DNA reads TGCGCCAGCAGACCCGGACAGTCACTCAACTATGGCTACACCTTC. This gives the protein CASRPGQSLNYGYTF.

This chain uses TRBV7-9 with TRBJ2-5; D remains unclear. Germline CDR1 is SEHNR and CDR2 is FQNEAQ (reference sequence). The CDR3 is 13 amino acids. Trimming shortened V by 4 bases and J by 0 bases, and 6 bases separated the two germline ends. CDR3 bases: TGTGCCAGCAGCTCCCGTAACCAAGAGACCCAGTACTTC. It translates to CASSSRNQETQYF.